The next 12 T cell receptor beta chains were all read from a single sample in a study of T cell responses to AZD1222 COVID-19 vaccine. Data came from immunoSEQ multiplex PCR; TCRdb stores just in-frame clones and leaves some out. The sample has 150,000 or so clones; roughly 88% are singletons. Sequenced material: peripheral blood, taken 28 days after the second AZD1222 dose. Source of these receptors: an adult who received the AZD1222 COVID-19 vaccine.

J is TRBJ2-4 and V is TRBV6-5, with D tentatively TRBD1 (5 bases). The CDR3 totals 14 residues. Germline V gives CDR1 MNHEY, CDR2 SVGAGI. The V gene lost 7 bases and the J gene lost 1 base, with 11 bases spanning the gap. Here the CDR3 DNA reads TGTGCCAGCACCAGGGCTGCGGCCAAAAACATTCAGTACTTC. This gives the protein CASTRAAAKNIQYF.

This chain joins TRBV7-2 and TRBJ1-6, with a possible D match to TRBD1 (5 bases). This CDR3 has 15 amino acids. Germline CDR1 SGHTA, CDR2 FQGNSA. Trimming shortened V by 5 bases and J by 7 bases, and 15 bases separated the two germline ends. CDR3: CASSLGGARNSPLHF. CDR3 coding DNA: TGTGCCAGCAGCCTTGGAGGGGCACGGAATTCACCCCTCCACTTT.

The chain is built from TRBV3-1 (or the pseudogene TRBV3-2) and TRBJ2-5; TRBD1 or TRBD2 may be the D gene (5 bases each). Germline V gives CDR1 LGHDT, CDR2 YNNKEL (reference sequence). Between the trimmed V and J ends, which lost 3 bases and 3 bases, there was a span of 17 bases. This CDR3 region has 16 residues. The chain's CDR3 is CASSHFTGTSKETQYF. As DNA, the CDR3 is TGTGCCAGCAGCCACTTCACCGGGACCTCGAAAGAGACCCAGTACTTC.

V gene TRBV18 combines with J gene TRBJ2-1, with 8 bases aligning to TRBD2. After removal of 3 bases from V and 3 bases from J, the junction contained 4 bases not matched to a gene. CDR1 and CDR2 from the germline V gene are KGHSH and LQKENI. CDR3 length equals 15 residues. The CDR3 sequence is CASSPPGLGYNEQFF. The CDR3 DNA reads TGTGCCAGCTCACCGCCGGGACTAGGCTACAATGAGCAGTTCTTC.

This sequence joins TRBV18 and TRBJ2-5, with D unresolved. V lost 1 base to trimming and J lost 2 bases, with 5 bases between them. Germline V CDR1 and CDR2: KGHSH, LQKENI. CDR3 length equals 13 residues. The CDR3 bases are TGTGCCAGCTCACCACAGGAGCAAGAGACCCAGTACTTC. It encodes CASSPQEQETQYF.

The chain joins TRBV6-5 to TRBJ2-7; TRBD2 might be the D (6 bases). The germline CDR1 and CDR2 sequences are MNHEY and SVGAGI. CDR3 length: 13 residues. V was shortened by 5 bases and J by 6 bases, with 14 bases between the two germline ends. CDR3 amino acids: CASSRPGVGEQYF. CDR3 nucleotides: TGTGCCAGCAGTCGGCCGGGAGTTGGCGAGCAGTACTTC.

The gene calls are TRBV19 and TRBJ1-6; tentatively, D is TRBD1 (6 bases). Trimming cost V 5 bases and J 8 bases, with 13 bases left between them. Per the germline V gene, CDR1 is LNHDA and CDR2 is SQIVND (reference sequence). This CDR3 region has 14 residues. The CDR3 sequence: CASSLRDNHSPLHF. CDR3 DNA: TGTGCCAGTAGTCTCCGGGACAATCATTCACCCCTCCACTTT.

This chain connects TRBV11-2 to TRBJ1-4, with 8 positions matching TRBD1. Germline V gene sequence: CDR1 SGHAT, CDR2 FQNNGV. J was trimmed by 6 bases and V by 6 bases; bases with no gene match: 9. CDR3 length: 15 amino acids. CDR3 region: CASSFRGRGDEKLFF. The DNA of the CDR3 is TGTGCCAGCAGTTTCAGGGGGCGAGGTGATGAAAAACTGTTTTTT. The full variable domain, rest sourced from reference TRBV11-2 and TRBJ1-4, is EAGVAQSPRYKIIEKRQSVAFWCNPISGHATLYWYQQILGQGPKLLIQFQNNGVVDDSQLPKDRFSAERLKGVDSTLKIQPAKLEDSAVYLCASSFRGRGDEKLFFGSGTQLSVL.

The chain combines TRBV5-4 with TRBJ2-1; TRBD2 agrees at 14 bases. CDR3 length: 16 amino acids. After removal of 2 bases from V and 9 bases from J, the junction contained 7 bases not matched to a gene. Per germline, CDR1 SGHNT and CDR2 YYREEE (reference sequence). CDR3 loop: CASSLRLAGGLGEQFF. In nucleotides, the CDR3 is TGTGCCAGCAGCTTACGACTAGCGGGGGGGCTCGGTGAGCAGTTCTTC.

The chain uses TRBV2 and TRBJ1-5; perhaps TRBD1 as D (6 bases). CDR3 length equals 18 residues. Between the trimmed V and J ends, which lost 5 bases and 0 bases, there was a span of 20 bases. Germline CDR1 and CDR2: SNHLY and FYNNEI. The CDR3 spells CASSLRDTRLYSNQPQHF. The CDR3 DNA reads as TGTGCCAGCAGTCTCCGGGACACGAGACTATATAGCAATCAGCCCCAGCATTTT.

The CDR3 loop reads CASSRRLAGYNEQFF. CDR3 DNA sequence: TGCGCCAGCAGCCGAAGACTAGCGGGATACAATGAGCAGTTCTTC. The chain carries TRBV5-1 and TRBJ2-1; 11 nucleotides match TRBD2. Looked up from germline, CDR1 is SGHRS and CDR2 is YFSETQ. This CDR3 has 15 amino acids. Trimming removed 4 bases from V and 4 bases from J; junction bases left unmatched: 4.

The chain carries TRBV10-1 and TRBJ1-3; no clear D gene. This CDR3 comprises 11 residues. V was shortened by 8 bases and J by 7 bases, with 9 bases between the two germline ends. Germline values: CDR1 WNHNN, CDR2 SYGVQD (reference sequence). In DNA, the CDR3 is TGCGCCAGCGGCACCTTGAACACCATATATTTT. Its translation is CASGTLNTIYF.